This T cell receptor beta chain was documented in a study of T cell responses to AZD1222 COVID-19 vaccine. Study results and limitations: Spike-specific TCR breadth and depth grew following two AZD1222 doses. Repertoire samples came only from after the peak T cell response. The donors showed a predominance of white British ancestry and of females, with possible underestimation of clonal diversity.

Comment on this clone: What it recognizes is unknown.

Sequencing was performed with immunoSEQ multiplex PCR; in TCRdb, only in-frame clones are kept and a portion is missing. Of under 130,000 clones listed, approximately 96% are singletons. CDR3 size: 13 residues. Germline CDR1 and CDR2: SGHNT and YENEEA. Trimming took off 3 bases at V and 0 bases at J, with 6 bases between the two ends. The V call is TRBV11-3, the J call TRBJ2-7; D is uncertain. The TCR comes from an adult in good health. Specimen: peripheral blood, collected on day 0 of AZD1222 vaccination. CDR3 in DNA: TGTGCCAGCAGCTTGGCAAGCTCCTACGAGCAGTACTTC. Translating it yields CASSLASSYEQYF.